The 8 T cell receptor beta chains presented below share a single source sample, sequenced in a study of T-cell reconstitution after alpha-beta-depleted transplantation in children. A TCRbeta library incorporating unique molecular identifiers was prepared. TCRdb fed the PCR reads into MiXCR, producing one record per CDR3 protein. The table lists fewer than 550,000 distinct CDR3 sequences, more than 9.5% of them singletons. The input for sequencing was PBMCs, mostly from graft donor cells, taken 180 days after TCRalphabeta/CD19-depleted stem cell transplant. The receptors were sampled from a female patient between 2 and 15 years old who had a stem cell transplant for aplastic anemia, so the T cells may come from the graft donor.

This clonotype was seen a handful of times. This chain connects TRBV19 to TRBJ2-1; possible D gene TRBD2, 6 bases. V was cut by 3 bases and J by 8 bases, with 17 bases left in between. Looked up from germline, CDR1 is LNHDA and CDR2 is SQIVND (reference sequence). The CDR3 consists of 15 residues. CDR3 amino acids: CASSISSDIRDEQFF. Written as DNA, the CDR3 is TGTGCCAGTAGTATTTCTAGCGACATACGGGATGAGCAGTTCTTC.

This chain's CDR3 is CASSPPGTPGLHTGELFF. The CDR3 coding sequence is TGTGCCAGCTCACCACCGGGGACACCCGGACTTCACACCGGGGAGCTGTTTTTT. The rearrangement links TRBV18 to TRBJ2-2, with TRBD1 as a possible D gene (6 bases). Germline values: CDR1 KGHSH, CDR2 LQKENI. Deletions cut 0 bases from V and 3 bases from J, with 17 bases between. The CDR3 length is 18 residues.

The chain links TRBV27 to TRBJ2-3, with 10 bases aligning to TRBD2. In germline, CDR1 is MNHEY, CDR2 SMNVEV (reference sequence). The CDR3 runs to 17 residues. V was pared by 5 bases and J by 7 bases, with 15 bases of the junction left unmatched. The chain's CDR3 is CASSPRWPSGSWYTQYF. In nucleotides, the CDR3 is TGTGCCAGCAGTCCCCGGTGGCCTAGCGGGAGTTGGTATACGCAGTATTTT.

In its sample, this clonotype was seen a few times. DNA of the CDR3: TGCAGCGTTGAAGCCCAAGGGGCAGGTCCAGAGACCCAGTACTTC. Translating it yields CSVEAQGAGPETQYF. V gene TRBV29-1 combines with J gene TRBJ2-5; possible D gene TRBD1, 5 bases. CDR3 length: 15 amino acids. The ends were cut back, 1 base at V and 4 bases at J, with 16 bases in the middle. CDR1 is SQVTM, CDR2 ANQGSEA, per germline.

This clonotype was detected ten times or more. The gene calls are TRBV12-3 or TRBV12-4 and TRBJ2-7; D unclear. The CDR3 has 12 residues. Between the trimmed V and J ends, which lost 5 bases and 4 bases, there was a span of 9 bases. CDR3 DNA sequence: TGTGCCAGCAGTAGGCTAAGGTACGAGCAGTACTTC. Translated, it gives CASSRLRYEQYF.

This clonotype has just a few counts. The rearrangement links TRBV7-2 to TRBJ2-5, with D hard to call. The CDR3 totals 13 residues. From germline, CDR1 is SGHTA and CDR2 FQGNSA. Trimming shortened V by 2 bases and J by 4 bases, and 8 bases separated the two germline ends. The DNA for the CDR3 is TGTGCCAGCAGCTTAAGACTCCGAGAGACCCAGTACTTC. Translating gives CASSLRLRETQYF.

This clonotype has at least ten counts. V usage is TRBV4-3 and J usage is TRBJ2-3; TRBD1 matches at 8 bases. In germline, CDR1 is LGHNA, CDR2 YSLEER. V shed 1 base, J shed 5 bases, and the junction held 2 bases outside the gene matches. This CDR3 comprises 14 residues. The CDR3 loop is CASSQAGGIDTQYF. The DNA for the CDR3 is TGCGCCAGCAGCCAAGCAGGGGGCATAGATACGCAGTATTTT.

This clonotype has at least ten counts. This chain uses TRBV7-2 with TRBJ2-2; 12 bases map to TRBD2. V dropped 3 bases and J dropped 0; count of bases not matched to a gene: 2. Germline V gene lookup returns CDR1 SGHTA and CDR2 FQGNSA. This CDR3 region has 17 residues. CDR3 sequence reads: CASSLLAGGPNTGELFF. The CDR3 coding sequence is TGTGCCAGCAGCTTGCTAGCGGGAGGGCCGAACACCGGGGAGCTGTTTTTT.